Included here is one TCR beta chain sequence, with context. Antigen unknown. This entry is derived from a study of T cell clones after liver transplantation. About the research overall: Samples came pre-transplant, pre-randomization before withdrawal, and post-randomization after withdrawal ended. Broader study findings: Conclusions were preliminary, with small, heterogeneous patient groups.

This CDR3 has 12 residues. V lost 9 bases to trimming and J lost 4 bases; unmatched junction nucleotides: 2. The germline gives CDR1 LNHDA, CDR2 SQIVND (reference sequence). Sequenced by immunoSEQ multiplex PCR; TCRdb stores in-frame clones only, minus some. The data hold 85,000 to 110,000 clones, with about 88% observed a single time. The V call is TRBV19, the J call TRBJ2-5; 10 bases are a match to TRBD2. The sequence derives from a human patient who received a liver transplant. Some T cells may be provided by the graft donor. Sequenced material: CD4+ T cells from blood, taken around 49 months after liver transplant. The CDR3 loop reads CASRLAGETQYF. The DNA of the CDR3 is TGTGCCAGCCGACTAGCGGGAGAGACCCAGTACTTC.